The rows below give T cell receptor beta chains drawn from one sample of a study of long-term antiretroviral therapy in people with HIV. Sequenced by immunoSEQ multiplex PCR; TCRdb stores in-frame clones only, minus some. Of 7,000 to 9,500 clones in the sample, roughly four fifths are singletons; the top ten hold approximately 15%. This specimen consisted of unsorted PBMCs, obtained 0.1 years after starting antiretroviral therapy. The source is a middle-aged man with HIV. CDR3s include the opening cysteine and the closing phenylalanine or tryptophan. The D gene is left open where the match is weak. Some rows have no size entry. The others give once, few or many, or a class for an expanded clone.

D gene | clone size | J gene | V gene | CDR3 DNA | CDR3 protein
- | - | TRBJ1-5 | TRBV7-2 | TGTGCCAGCAGCTTACTCAATAGCAATCAGCCCCAGCATTTT | CASSLLNSNQPQHF
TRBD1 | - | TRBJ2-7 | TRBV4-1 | TGCGCCAGCAGCGTCCGGGACAGGGGAAACGAGCAGTACTTC | CASSVRDRGNEQYF
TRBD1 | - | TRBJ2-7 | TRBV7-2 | TGTGCCAGCAGCTTAGGCCCGGGACAGAGCTACGAGCAGTACTTC | CASSLGPGQSYEQYF
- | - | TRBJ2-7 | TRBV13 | TGTGCCAGCAGCTTATTTAAGCACGAGCAGTACTTC | CASSLFKHEQYF
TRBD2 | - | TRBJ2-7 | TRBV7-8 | TGTGCCAGCAGCGCAAGCGGGGGGATCTACGAGCAGTACTTC | CASSASGGIYEQYF
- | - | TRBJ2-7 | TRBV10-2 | TGCGCCAGCGGTAGCGGCTACGAGCAGTACTTC | CASGSGYEQYF
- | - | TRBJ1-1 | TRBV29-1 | TGCAGCGTTGGGGGTGGGAACACTGAAGCTTTCTTT | CSVGGGNTEAFF
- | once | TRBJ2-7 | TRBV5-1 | TGCGCCAGCAGCTTGAGCGGGCGCAGTGAGCAGTACTTC | CASSLSGRSEQYF
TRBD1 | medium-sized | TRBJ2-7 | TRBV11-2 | TGTGCCAGCAGCTCTAAAACAGGGGTCTCCTACGAGCAGTACTTC | CASSSKTGVSYEQYF
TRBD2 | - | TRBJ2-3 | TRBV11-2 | TGTGCCAGCAGCCGGGTCAGCGGGGGCAGCACAGATACGCAGTATTTT | CASSRVSGGSTDTQYF
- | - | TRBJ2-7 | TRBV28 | TGTGCCAGCAGGCCGGTTCTATTCGCTCTTTCCAGCTCCTACGAGCAGTACTTC | CASRPVLFALSSSYEQYF
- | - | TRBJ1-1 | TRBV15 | TGTGCCACCAGGGGGGGGACGAACACTGAAGCTTTCTTT | CATRGGTNTEAFF
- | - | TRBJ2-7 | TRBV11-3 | TGTGCCAGCAGCTTCCCCCCACAACTAGTTTCCTGCACGGACGAGCAGTACTTC | CASSFPPQLVSCTDEQYF
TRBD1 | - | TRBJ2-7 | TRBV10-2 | TGCGCCAGCAGGTCCGGGACAGGGAACGAGCAGTACTTC | CASRSGTGNEQYF